One sample yielded the 19 T cell receptor beta chains listed below, sequenced in a study of OX40 agonist ivuxolimab in advanced cancers. This table comes from immunoSEQ multiplex PCR, and its TCRdb copy is limited to in-frame clones, with some not included. This sample has 60,000 to 90,000 clones, with about 88% found just once. The starting material was CD4+ or CD8+ T cells sorted from blood, obtained in a trial of the OX40 agonist ivuxolimab. Every receptor here comes from an adult with an advanced solid tumor such as melanoma, head and neck, liver or kidney cancer.

The V call is TRBV7-8, the J call TRBJ1-1; 7 nucleotides align to TRBD1. The germline V gene has CDR1 SGHVS and CDR2 FQNEAQ. CDR3 length equals 16 residues. After removal of 5 bases from V and 0 bases from J, the junction contained 9 bases not matched to a gene. The CDR3 sequence is CASSPWSGTVNTEAFF. CDR3 coding DNA: TGTGCCAGCAGCCCATGGTCCGGGACAGTGAACACTGAAGCTTTCTTT.

CDR3 amino acids: CASSLEGRETYEQYF. For the CDR3, the DNA is TGTGCCAGCAGCTTAGAAGGGCGGGAAACCTACGAGCAGTACTTC. The chain employs TRBV11-2 and TRBJ2-7, with D possibly TRBD2 on 6 matching bases. V shed 0 bases and J shed 2 bases, with 11 bases lying between them. There are 15 residues in the CDR3. The germline CDR1 and CDR2 sequences are SGHAT and FQNNGV.

J is TRBJ1-4 and V is TRBV13; D gene uncertain. Between the trimmed V and J ends, which lost 4 bases and 8 bases, there was a span of 23 bases. This CDR3 is built from 17 residues. Germline CDR1 is PRHDT and CDR2 is FYEKMQ (reference sequence). The CDR3 spells CASSSTASSTGGEKLFF. CDR3 nucleotides: TGTGCCAGCAGCTCCACAGCCAGTTCCACCGGAGGCGAAAAACTGTTTTTT.

The CDR3 reads CASSFSGQGYGYTF. The CDR3 coding sequence is TGTGCCAGCAGTTTCTCTGGACAGGGGTATGGCTACACCTTC. This chain connects TRBV27 to TRBJ1-2, with 9 bases lining up with TRBD1. Trimming at V came to 3 bases and at J to 5 bases, leaving 4 bases not matched to a gene. Per germline, CDR1 MNHEY and CDR2 SMNVEV (reference sequence). This CDR3 contains 14 residues.

V and J are TRBV19 and TRBJ1-2; 8 nucleotides match TRBD1. The CDR3 covers 16 residues. After removal of 8 bases from V and 6 bases from J, the junction contained 17 bases not matched to a gene. CDR1 and CDR2 (germline): LNHDA, SQIVND (reference sequence). The CDR3 DNA follows: TGTGCCAGTTCTCTCCAGACAGGGGTTCAAGGAAATGGCTACACCTTC. This translates into CASSLQTGVQGNGYTF.

This clone has a handful of counts. This sequence joins TRBV23-1 and TRBJ2-5, with D uncertain. Being an ORF, TRBV23-1 has a function that is uncertain. Trimming removed 3 bases at V and 4 bases at J, with 3 bases between. This CDR3 is 11 amino acids long. In nucleotides, the CDR3 is TGCGCCAGCAGTCATCGAGAGACCCAGTACTTC. Its translation: CASSHRETQYF.

The chain employs TRBV19 and TRBJ2-7; D ambiguous. The length of the CDR3 is 14 residues. Germline CDR1 reads LNHDA; CDR2 reads SQIVND (reference sequence). The V end lost 8 bases, the J end lost 0 bases, and 14 bases lay between the germline ends. The CDR3 bases are TGTGCCAGTTCTTGGGCAGGTATCTCCTACGAGCAGTACTTC. Translation: CASSWAGISYEQYF.

The chain uses TRBV11-3 and TRBJ1-4; 8 nucleotides agree with TRBD1. CDR1 and CDR2 from the germline V gene are SGHNT and YENEEA. V was pared by 5 bases and J by 7 bases, with 12 bases of the junction left unmatched. This CDR3 is built from 16 residues. CDR3 nucleotide sequence: TGTGCCAGCAGCCTAAGGGGGCGGACAGGGCTTGAAAAACTGTTTTTT. The encoded protein is CASSLRGRTGLEKLFF.

V usage is TRBV5-1 and J usage is TRBJ2-5; D remains ambiguous. This CDR3 spans 15 amino acids. Trimming stripped 0 bases from V and 3 bases from J, with 12 bases between. The germline V gene encodes CDR1 SGHRS and CDR2 YFSETQ. This CDR3 is CASSLAGYTEETQYF. The CDR3 DNA reads as TGCGCCAGCAGCTTGGCGGGCTACACAGAAGAGACCCAGTACTTC. Complete variable domain (other parts from reference TRBV5-1 and TRBJ2-5): KAGVTQTPRYLIKTRGQQVTLSCSPISGHRSVSWYQQTPGQGLQFLFEYFSETQRNKGNFPGRFSGRQFSNSRSEMNVSTLELGDSALYLCASSLAGYTEETQYFGPGTRLLVL.

The chain links TRBV15 to TRBJ2-5; D is undetermined. CDR1 and CDR2 from the germline V gene are LNHNV and YYDKDF (reference sequence). The CDR3 has 16 amino acids. The V and J ends lost 1 base and 2 bases respectively, with 14 bases between them. The CDR3 region has the DNA TGTGCCACCAGCAGAGTGGGCCAGGTTGATCAAGAGACCCAGTACTTC. Translation gives CATSRVGQVDQETQYF.

This clone occurred once. V gene TRBV6-6 combines with J gene TRBJ1-4, with 12 bases fitting TRBD1. The CDR3 contains 15 residues. Germline assignment: CDR1 MNHNY and CDR2 SVGAGI (reference sequence). V lost 2 bases and J lost 7; bases outside the gene matches: 2. CDR3 DNA sequence: TGTGCCAGCAGTTACCCGGGACAGGGGGCTGAAAAACTGTTTTTT. Translating it yields CASSYPGQGAEKLFF.

This clone was counted a few times. V usage is TRBV19 and J usage is TRBJ1-5; D may be TRBD1 (6 bases). The CDR3 is 14 residues long. The germline V gene has CDR1 LNHDA and CDR2 SQIVND (reference sequence). Trimming took off 9 bases at V and 7 bases at J, with 19 bases between the two ends. The CDR3 region is CASKKGVIGQPQHF. CDR3 sequence (DNA): TGTGCCAGCAAAAAGGGGGTTATAGGGCAGCCCCAGCATTTT.

This rearrangement joins TRBV10-1 to TRBJ1-3; D possibly corresponds to TRBD1 (5 bases). The ends were cut back, 0 bases at V and 3 bases at J, with 18 bases in the middle. Germline V gene data show CDR1 as WNHNN and CDR2 as SYGVQD (reference sequence). The CDR3 has 18 amino acids. CDR3 in amino acids: CASSESPHSGIGGNTIYF. The CDR3 nucleotides are TGCGCCAGCAGTGAGTCGCCCCACTCAGGGATCGGTGGAAACACCATATATTTT.

The rearrangement links TRBV5-1 to TRBJ2-3, with D unclear. CDR1 and CDR2 (germline): SGHRS, YFSETQ. The CDR3 is 15 residues long. Trimming took off 2 bases at V and 2 bases at J, with 12 bases between the two ends. The CDR3 nucleotides are TGCGCCAGCAGCTTTAGGTCGATAGCCACAGATACGCAGTATTTT. Its protein product is CASSFRSIATDTQYF.

The J gene is TRBJ2-1, the V gene TRBV10-3; D remains ambiguous. CDR1 is ENHRY and CDR2 is SYGVKD in the germline V gene. The V end was cut by 5 bases, the J end by 4 bases, with 15 bases between. The CDR3 runs 15 residues. In DNA, the CDR3 is TGTGCCATCAGTCGAGATGCTTCAAGATACAATGAGCAGTTCTTC. Protein product: CAISRDASRYNEQFF.

The rearrangement links TRBV2 to TRBJ1-5, with 7 bases that match TRBD1. V shed 7 bases and J 8 bases; nucleotides not matched to a gene: 8. Germline CDR1 SNHLY, CDR2 FYNNEI. The CDR3 has 13 residues. The CDR3 spells CASKGQRSKPQHF. Here the CDR3 DNA reads TGTGCCAGCAAGGGACAGAGGTCGAAGCCCCAGCATTTT.

CDR3 residues: CASSLQGETEKLFF. The CDR3, as DNA: TGTGCCAGCAGTTTACAGGGGGAGACGGAAAAACTGTTTTTT. The chain has TRBV28 and TRBJ1-4; 7 nucleotides align to TRBD1. The junction had 5 bases not matched to a gene; V was cut back by 2 bases and J by 8 bases. Germline V gene sequence: CDR1 MDHEN, CDR2 SYDVKM. The CDR3 sequence is 14 residues long.

This clone has a single count. V is TRBV11-3 and J is TRBJ2-3; unclear D gene. V was cut by 5 bases and J by 0 bases, with 9 bases left in between. The V gene's germline CDR1 is SGHNT and CDR2 YENEEA. There are 14 residues in the CDR3. The CDR3 nucleotides are TGTGCCAGCAGCCCCGGAGTGAGCACAGATACGCAGTATTTT. This gives the protein CASSPGVSTDTQYF.

V is TRBV14 and J is TRBJ1-3, with D perhaps TRBD1 (5 bases). The CDR3 has 14 amino acids. V lost 5 bases to trimming and J lost 0 bases, with 8 bases between them. In germline, CDR1 is SGHDN, CDR2 FVKESK. CDR3: CASSFDSSGNTIYF. CDR3 nucleotides: TGTGCCAGCAGCTTTGACAGCTCTGGAAACACCATATATTTT.